This TCR beta chain appears in the sequencing data of a study of T cells in Graves' hyperthyroidism and ophthalmopathy (dated 2019 in TCRdb). Notes on the research overall: Peripheral blood was collected at initial diagnosis, before any treatment. In addition, the study compared T-cell repertoires in thyroid tissue and in blood from roughly six Graves' hyperthyroidism patients. A discovery cohort of roughly 100 patients, approximately 45 with Graves' ophthalmopathy and roughly 59 with stable Graves' hyperthyroidism, was used to find distinguishing TCR V-J signatures. The approximately 98 discovery patients were randomly divided into training and test sets at a 7:3 ratio. After sampling, hyperthyroidism patients received methimazole starting at 30 mg daily, and ophthalmopathy patients received high-dose intravenous methylprednisolone. Whether ophthalmopathy could be predicted prospectively was tested in an independent validation cohort made up of approximately 19 hyperthyroidism patients plus 17 patients who later progressed to ophthalmopathy. TCR Vbeta CDR3 sequencing of around 130 peripheral blood samples (about 45 ophthalmopathy, under 80 hyperthyroidism and approximately 17 progressor patients) is reported in the paper.

The TCR beta CDR3 regions were amplified from the RNA transcripts. A first-round RT-PCR of the TCR CDR3 used the HTBI primer set with the Qiagen OneStep RT-PCR kit. Libraries were constructed in a second round of multiplex PCR, after which size selection and purification were performed. The libraries were sequenced on an Illumina HiSeq2000 using paired-end 100 bp reads. The source study handled its data this way. Raw data were processed with SOAPnuke, discarding reads with adapters, uncalled bases, mean Phred below 15, or no exact constant-primer or identifier match. High-quality paired reads were merged using COPE v1.2.5, and each unique nucleotide sequence was defined as a clonotype. Clonotypes were aligned to IMGT TRBV, TRBD and TRBJ reference segments using MiTCR v1.1. Only V-J combinations with frequency above 0.0001, covering approximately 99% of repertoires, were analysed. The TCS score was defined as F50 (clonal expansion) divided by E x V (chaos), with BLOSUM62-based TCRdist calculated between CDR3 peptides within each V-J. Welch's t-statistics and random forest reduced around 550 V-J features to roughly 13, which were used in a naive Bayes classifier (R e1071). Using fastp trimming at Q25 and MiXCR clonotype assembly, TCRdb reanalyzed the public sequencing data and kept in-frame beta chains. Every distinct CDR3 protein forms one entry, paired with its most common genes and DNA. For this entry, the V and J calls and clone size follow TCRdb and not the study's own pipeline. The sample contains about 710,000 distinct CDR3 sequences, roughly 15% of them found a single time. The ten biggest clones cover approximately 8.4% of the sample.

A patient counted as having stable Graves' hyperthyroidism if no progression to ophthalmopathy occurred over 18 months of follow-up. Hyperthyroidism patients were aged 18 to 65 years and newly diagnosed, with disease duration of less than 2 months. Any patient with an uncontrolled infection, another autoimmune disease, pregnancy or lactation was excluded. Diagnoses were established on the basis of clinical symptoms, serum thyroxine and TRAb, thyroid ultrasound, and orbital computed tomography. PBMCs were separated from approximately 10 ml of fresh peripheral blood using Ficoll-Paque density gradient centrifugation. Total RNA was extracted using Trizol reagent, and RNA quality was assessed on an Agilent 2100 Bioanalyzer. In the germline V gene (reference sequence), CDR1 corresponds to DFQATT and CDR2 to SNEGSKA. Deletion took 3 bases off V and 5 bases off J, with a span of 13 bases between the germline ends. Measured from the cysteine to the phenylalanine, the CDR3 is 13 residues long. Of the read, only the CDR3 DNA is kept; its 39 bases are in frame from base 1.

This clonotype was picked up a small number of times. The target of this receptor is not known. The input lacks base qualities; no much larger clone sits a single base away. Overall study outcomes, separate from this receptor: In cross-validation, a model built on a 13 V-J signature told ophthalmopathy apart from stable hyperthyroidism with over 85% sensitivity and 81% to 82% specificity, and in testing the same model reached 80%/75%. In validation, progression to ophthalmopathy was predicted by the model with roughly 71% sensitivity and under 85% specificity, a median of roughly six months before onset. No statistical method was used to fix the sample size in advance, and group allocation was not hidden from the investigators. Most expanded thyroid clonotypes (frequency above 0.001) were also found in blood, which suggests that blood repertoires may mirror thyroid immune responses.

The sequence joins TRBV20-1 to TRBJ2-5; the D gene identity is not certain. The sequenced sample consisted of blood. The receptor's source is a man in his late teens or twenties with Graves' hyperthyroidism. The CDR3 protein: CSASRGWTETQYF. The DNA reads as follows: TGCAGTGCTAGCCGCGGATGGACGGAGACCCAGTACTTC.